A selection of T cell receptor beta chains follows, all from one sample in a study of OX40 agonist ivuxolimab in advanced cancers. Assay used: immunoSEQ multiplex PCR; TCRdb lists only in-frame clones, some missing. The sample includes roughly 64,000 clones, about 83% of them seen just once. This specimen consisted of CD4+ or CD8+ T cells sorted from blood, obtained in a trial of the OX40 agonist ivuxolimab. The receptors shown here come from an adult with an advanced solid tumor such as melanoma, head and neck, liver or kidney cancer. Each CDR3 is given with its conserved first and last residue. The D gene is left open where the match is weak. The size field is filled for only some rows; it gives once, few, many or a size class.

cdr3_length clone_size d_call j_call v_call cdr3_aa cdr3_nt
15 . TRBD1 TRBJ2-7 TRBV19 CASSAGQGMGHEQYF TGTGCCAGTAGTGCAGGACAGGGAATGGGTCACGAGCAGTACTTC
15 . . TRBJ1-4 TRBV5-4 CASSRPGHMGEKLFF TGTGCCAGCAGTCGGCCGGGCCACATGGGGGAAAAACTGTTTTTT
14 . TRBD1 TRBJ2-7 TRBV6-5 CASTLTGAAYEQYF TGTGCCAGCACTTTGACAGGGGCGGCCTACGAGCAGTACTTC
16 few . TRBJ1-6 TRBV4-3 CASSQVGTARNSPLHF TGCGCCAGCAGCCAAGTTGGGACGGCTAGAAATTCACCCCTCCACTTT
15 . . TRBJ1-1 TRBV7-2 CASSLGAGAITEAFF TGTGCCAGCAGCTTGGGGGCGGGGGCGATCACTGAAGCTTTCTTT
14 . . TRBJ2-4 TRBV30 CAWVHRGAKNIQYF TGTGCCTGGGTGCACCGAGGAGCCAAAAACATTCAGTACTTC
13 . . TRBJ1-1 TRBV7-2 CASRRVGGTEAFF TGTGCCAGCAGACGGGTGGGTGGCACTGAAGCTTTCTTT
15 . . TRBJ2-1 TRBV9 CASSVGASAYNEQFF TGTGCCAGCAGCGTAGGGGCTAGCGCTTACAATGAGCAGTTCTTC
15 . . TRBJ2-6 TRBV18 CASSPVTSGANVLTF TGTGCCAGCTCACCAGTCACGTCTGGGGCCAACGTCCTGACTTTC
11 . . TRBJ2-1 TRBV6-5 CATSVVHEQFF TGTGCCACCTCAGTGGTGCATGAGCAGTTCTTC
16 . . TRBJ1-1 TRBV19 CASSAHLRGDLPEAFF TGTGCCAGTAGTGCCCACCTGAGGGGGGACCTCCCTGAAGCTTTCTTT
14 . . TRBJ2-2 TRBV5-1 CASSFSGLLGELFF TGCGCCAGCAGCTTCAGCGGACTTCTCGGGGAGCTGTTTTTT
15 . TRBD1 TRBJ2-7 TRBV7-2 CASSPLDRVSYEQYF TGTGCCAGCAGCCCCCTTGACAGGGTAAGCTACGAGCAGTACTTC
15 . . TRBJ2-2 TRBV27 CASSLGQANTGELFF TGTGCCAGCAGTTTGGGGCAGGCGAACACCGGGGAGCTGTTTTTT
15 . TRBD1 TRBJ2-5 TRBV5-1 CASSVGWDRQETQYF TGCGCCAGCAGCGTTGGTTGGGACAGACAAGAGACCCAGTACTTC
13 once . TRBJ2-5 TRBV6-6 CAIAAAYQETQYF TGTGCCATCGCGGCGGCTTACCAAGAGACCCAGTACTTC
13 once TRBD1 TRBJ2-5 TRBV18 CASSPGTEETQYF TGTGCCAGCTCACCAGGGACAGAAGAGACCCAGTACTTC
14 . . TRBJ1-3 TRBV6-1 CASRDGFSGNTIYF TGTGCCAGCAGAGACGGGTTCTCTGGAAACACCATATATTTT